This T cell receptor (beta chain) was captured by sequencing in a study of OX40 agonist ivuxolimab in advanced cancers. Sequencing was performed with immunoSEQ multiplex PCR; in TCRdb, only in-frame clones are kept and a portion is missing. Here the sample spans more than 40,000 clones, approximately 80% being singletons. In regard to this clone: As yet, its antigen is unknown.

General study findings and limits: Determination of antigen specificity was not performed for the expanded peripheral T cells.

Prior autoimmune disease or systemic immunosuppression barred patients. The germline V gene has CDR1 KGHSH and CDR2 LQKENI. The ends were cut back, 3 bases at V and 1 base at J, with 13 bases in the middle. The CDR3 covers 15 residues. Sequencing was performed on CD4+ or CD8+ T cells sorted from blood, taken in a trial of the OX40 agonist ivuxolimab. The receptor was isolated from an adult with an advanced solid tumor such as melanoma, head and neck, liver or kidney cancer. The chain employs TRBV18 and TRBJ2-7, with D unresolved. The CDR3 bases are TGTGCCAGCTCACCGCTGGGAACTGGGTCCTACGAGCAGTACTTC. This encodes CASSPLGTGSYEQYF.